The 27 T cell receptor beta chains below come from one sample, sequenced in a study of graft-versus-host responses after intestinal transplantation. Clones were sequenced by immunoSEQ multiplex PCR, and TCRdb holds only the in-frame ones, with some missing. The sample contains about 15,000 clones, around two fifths of which appear only once. Investigators plated 200,000 CFSE-labeled responder cells together with 200,000 irradiated stimulator cells labeled with violet dye. Sequencing was performed on alloreactive CD8+ T cells from a mixed lymphocyte reaction culture, taken before intestinal transplant. The subset: CFSE-low proliferating T cells sorted from roughly 6-day pre-transplant mixed lymphocyte reaction (GvH or HvG direction). All receptors come from a human patient who received an intestinal transplant.

The chain is built from TRBV18 and TRBJ2-1; unclear D gene. CDR3 length: 12 amino acids. CDR1 and CDR2 (germline): KGHSH, LQKENI. V was cut by 2 bases and J by 6 bases, with 5 bases left in between. The CDR3 region is CASSPVLNEQFF. The CDR3 bases are TGTGCCAGCTCACCAGTACTCAATGAGCAGTTCTTC. Variable domain in full (rest from reference TRBV18 and TRBJ2-1): NAGVMQNPRHLVRRRGQEARLRCSPMKGHSHVYWYRQLPEEGLKFMVYLQKENIIDESGMPKERFSAEFPKEGPSILRIQQVVRGDSAAYFCASSPVLNEQFFGPGTRLTVL.

This chain uses TRBV6-5 with TRBJ1-5; 7 nucleotides match TRBD1. CDR3 length: 14 residues. Trimming cost V 6 bases and J 7 bases; bases outside gene matches: 9. The germline gives CDR1 MNHEY, CDR2 SVGAGI. The CDR3 region has the DNA TGTGCCAGCAGCCTGACCGGACAGGCCCAGCCCCAGCATTTT. Its protein is CASSLTGQAQPQHF.

This sequence joins TRBV7-3 and TRBJ2-7; the match to TRBD1 covers 9 bases. The CDR3 covers 13 residues. The V gene's germline CDR1 is SGHTA and CDR2 FQGTGA. V dropped 8 bases and J dropped 0; count of bases not matched to a gene: 2. The CDR3 bases are TGTGCCAGCGGACAGGGGAGCTCCTACGAGCAGTACTTC. Protein sequence: CASGQGSSYEQYF.

In its sample, this clone was seen a few times. J is TRBJ2-7 and V is TRBV19; D is perhaps TRBD1 (7 bases). Per the germline V gene, CDR1 is LNHDA and CDR2 is SQIVND (reference sequence). The V end was cut by 3 bases, the J end by 4 bases, with 13 bases between. The CDR3 runs 14 residues. The CDR3 coding sequence is TGTGCCAGTAGTATGGGGGGACAGCAGTACGAGCAGTACTTC. This codes for CASSMGGQQYEQYF.

The rearrangement links TRBV4-1 to TRBJ2-5; TRBD2 might be the D (6 bases). Germline loops: CDR1 MGHRA, CDR2 YSYEKL. This CDR3 is built from 15 residues. Trimming shortened V by 4 bases and J by 11 bases, and 23 bases separated the two germline ends. For the CDR3, the DNA is TGCGCCAGCAGCCCGCTACTAGCAGCGACGGGGGAGCAGTACTTC. Protein product: CASSPLLAATGEQYF.

This chain connects TRBV6-5 to TRBJ2-7; unclear D gene. Trimming removed 5 bases at V and 3 bases at J, with 11 bases between. The CDR3 covers 13 residues. Germline CDR1 reads MNHEY; CDR2 reads SVGAGI. CDR3 DNA sequence: TGTGCCAGCAGTGAATTCGTCGGCTACGAGCAGTACTTC. Residues: CASSEFVGYEQYF.

A few counts support this clone. The V and J genes are TRBV30 and TRBJ1-5; D possibly corresponds to TRBD1 (5 bases). The CDR3 runs 14 residues. V dropped 0 bases and J dropped 6 bases, with 12 bases sitting between them. The V gene's germline CDR1 is GTSNPN and CDR2 SVGIG (reference sequence). The DNA for the CDR3 is TGTGCCTGGAGTGTACGCAGGGATGGTCAGCCCCAGCATTTT. Its protein product is CAWSVRRDGQPQHF.

This clone was observed a few times. This sequence joins TRBV6-1 and TRBJ1-2; TRBD1 matches at 7 bases. The CDR3 contains 11 residues. Germline V gene lookup returns CDR1 MNHNS and CDR2 SASEGT. This chain's CDR3 is CVAGTVYGYTF. The CDR3 nucleotides read TGTGTCGCCGGGACAGTCTATGGCTACACCTTC.

CDR3 DNA sequence: TGTGCCTGGAGTACGGGGGTCACCGGGGAGCTGTTTTTT. As protein: CAWSTGVTGELFF. The rearrangement links TRBV30 to TRBJ2-2; weak D call: TRBD2 (6 bases). Trimming took 2 bases from V and 4 from J, leaving 8 bases between them. Germline V gene sequence: CDR1 GTSNPN, CDR2 SVGIG (reference sequence). This CDR3 is 13 amino acids long. Complete variable domain (other parts from reference TRBV30 and TRBJ2-2): SQTIHQWPATLVQPVGSPLSLECTVEGTSNPNLYWYRQAAGRGLQLLFYSVGIGQISSEVPQNLSASRPQDRQFILSSKKLLLSDSGFYLCAWSTGVTGELFFGEGSRLTVL.

The gene calls are TRBV28 and TRBJ2-7; 7 bases are a match to TRBD1. Germline CDR1 MDHEN, CDR2 SYDVKM. The ends lost 6 bases at V and 3 bases at J; junction bases unmatched: 8. The CDR3 runs 14 residues. CDR3 region: CASSPQGILYEQYF. The CDR3 DNA reads as TGTGCCAGCAGCCCACAGGGGATTCTCTACGAGCAGTACTTC.

This chain uses TRBV7-9 with TRBJ1-1; the match to TRBD1 covers 7 bases. Trimming cost V 5 bases and J 7 bases; bases outside gene matches: 7. The CDR3 is made up of 13 amino acids. CDR1 is SEHNR, CDR2 FQNEAQ, per germline (reference sequence). The CDR3 region is CASSLPGQDEAFF. The CDR3 bases are TGTGCCAGCAGCCTCCCTGGACAGGATGAAGCTTTCTTT.

This clone was detected only a few times. The rearrangement links TRBV5-4 to TRBJ2-7; the match to TRBD2 covers 7 bases. V was clipped by 6 bases and J by 6 bases; unmatched bases: 6. This CDR3 has 12 amino acids. CDR1 and CDR2 from the germline V gene are SGHNT and YYREEE (reference sequence). CDR3 sequence: CASKGREGEQYF. DNA for the CDR3: TGTGCCAGCAAGGGCAGGGAGGGCGAGCAGTACTTC.

This clone was detected only a few times. The chain employs TRBV19 and TRBJ1-2, with 10 bases matching TRBD1. CDR1 is LNHDA, CDR2 SQIVND, per germline (reference sequence). The ends lost 3 bases at V and 6 bases at J; junction bases unmatched: 4. The CDR3 consists of 14 residues. The chain's CDR3 is CASSIGTGVNGYTF. The CDR3 nucleotides read TGTGCCAGTAGTATCGGGACAGGGGTGAATGGCTACACCTTC.

V gene TRBV13 combines with J gene TRBJ2-1; TRBD1 is a possible D gene (6 bases). Looked up from germline, CDR1 is PRHDT and CDR2 is FYEKMQ (reference sequence). This CDR3 comprises 15 residues. V gave up 2 bases and J gave up 2 bases, with 10 bases separating them. CDR3: CASSLPRGTYNEQFF. CDR3 coding DNA: TGTGCCAGCAGCTTACCCAGGGGTACCTACAATGAGCAGTTCTTC.

The J gene is TRBJ2-1, the V gene TRBV27; no clear D. V was cut by 2 bases and J by 5 bases, with 7 bases left in between. This CDR3 has 13 amino acids. CDR1 MNHEY and CDR2 SMNVEV come from the germline V gene (reference sequence). CDR3 DNA sequence: TGTGCCAGCAGTTTAATCCCCAACAATGAGCAGTTCTTC. It encodes CASSLIPNNEQFF.

By its share, this clone is medium-sized. The CDR3 loop reads CASRETVSGISYEQYF. CDR3 bases: TGTGCCAGCAGGGAGACAGTTAGCGGGATCTCCTACGAGCAGTACTTC. The chain uses TRBV2 and TRBJ2-7, with 8 bases aligning to TRBD2. Germline loops: CDR1 SNHLY, CDR2 FYNNEI. The junction had 10 bases not matched to a gene; V was cut back by 6 bases and J by 0 bases. This CDR3 region has 16 residues.

The chain couples TRBV6-1 to TRBJ2-7, with TRBD2 as a possible D gene (5 bases). CDR1 and CDR2 (germline): MNHNS, SASEGT. The CDR3 is 13 residues long. Between the trimmed V and J ends, which lost 7 bases and 4 bases, there was a span of 14 bases. Here the CDR3 reads CASTRSSGYEQYF. The CDR3 coding sequence is TGTGCCAGCACCCGATCGAGCGGATACGAGCAGTACTTC.

The chain combines TRBV7-6 with TRBJ2-7; 8 bases fit TRBD2. CDR3 size: 17 residues. The V segment lost 1 base and the J segment 0 bases; nucleotides outside the gene matches: 8. Germline assignment: CDR1 SGHVS and CDR2 FNYEAQ. This chain's CDR3 is CASSLGAGDSYSYEQYF. CDR3 nucleotides: TGTGCCAGCAGCTTAGGAGCGGGGGACTCCTACTCCTACGAGCAGTACTTC.

This clone came up a few times. CDR3 DNA sequence: TGTGCCAGCAGTTTACAGGGAGTGAGCTATGGCTACACCTTC. Translating gives CASSLQGVSYGYTF. The chain combines TRBV6-5 with TRBJ1-2; TRBD1 is a possible D gene (6 bases). The germline CDR1 and CDR2 sequences are MNHEY and SVGAGI. CDR3 length: 14 residues. V lost 4 bases and J 4 bases, leaving 13 bases between the germline ends.

This clone was seen a few times. The CDR3 nucleotides are TGTGCCCTCGATTTAAGTCGAGGGGGTGAGCAGTTCTTC. It encodes CALDLSRGGEQFF. The chain recombines TRBV2 with TRBJ2-1, with a tentative D call TRBD1 (6 bases). The length of the CDR3 is 13 residues. Germline V gene lookup returns CDR1 SNHLY and CDR2 FYNNEI. The germline V and J ends were trimmed by 11 bases and 9 bases, with 20 bases remaining between them.

This clone is deemed medium-sized. The chain recombines TRBV5-6 with TRBJ2-7; a possible D gene is TRBD2 (5 bases). Trimming pared 2 bases from V and 2 bases from J, leaving 14 bases between. The CDR3 is 15 residues long. Germline-derived CDR1 and CDR2 are SGHDT and YYEEEE. DNA of the CDR3: TGTGCCAGCAGCTTCGGGGTTCCATCCACCTACGAGCAGTACTTC. Translated: CASSFGVPSTYEQYF.

The V call is TRBV29-1, the J call TRBJ2-7; TRBD1 matches 7 bases. There are 14 residues in the CDR3. CDR1 and CDR2 (germline): SQVTM, ANQGSEA. Trimming took 6 bases from V and 0 from J; bases not matched to a gene: 8. CDR3 protein: CSVVGTESSYEQYF. The CDR3 nucleotides are TGCAGCGTGGTCGGGACAGAGAGCTCCTACGAGCAGTACTTC.

This clone showed up just a few times. The J gene is TRBJ1-4, the V gene TRBV6-5; 10 nucleotides line up with TRBD1. The CDR3 extends over 14 amino acids. V dropped 2 bases and J dropped 7; count of bases not matched to a gene: 1. Germline-derived CDR1 and CDR2 are MNHEY and SVGAGI. The CDR3 region is CASSYGTGAEKLFF. In DNA form, the CDR3 reads TGTGCCAGCAGTTACGGGACAGGGGCTGAAAAACTGTTTTTT.

The chain recombines TRBV7-9 with TRBJ2-7; weak D call: TRBD1 (5 bases). The CDR3 is made up of 14 amino acids. The V end lost 5 bases, the J end lost 0 bases, and 11 bases lay between the germline ends. Germline CDR1 is SEHNR and CDR2 is FQNEAQ (reference sequence). The CDR3 DNA reads as TGTGCCAGCAGCCCCCGACAGAGCTCCTACGAGCAGTACTTC. Translating it yields CASSPRQSSYEQYF.

This clone was counted between two and nine times. This chain connects TRBV6-5 to TRBJ1-6; 8 nucleotides agree with TRBD1. The CDR3 covers 14 residues. Germline CDR1 reads MNHEY; CDR2 reads SVGAGI. The V and J ends lost 4 bases and 7 bases, in that order; junction bases with no gene match: 3. In DNA form, the CDR3 reads TGTGCCAGCAGTTGGACAGGGTCGAATTCACCCCTCCACTTT. Amino acid sequence: CASSWTGSNSPLHF.

This clone was counted a few times. The V call is TRBV9, the J call TRBJ2-7, with a weak D call TRBD1 (6 bases). V lost 0 bases and J 5 bases, leaving 12 bases between the germline ends. The CDR3 spans 14 residues. Germline-derived CDR1 and CDR2 are SGDLS and YYNGEE. The CDR3 loop reads CASSVEGTQDEQYF. CDR3 DNA sequence: TGTGCCAGCAGCGTAGAGGGGACACAGGACGAGCAGTACTTC.

The rearrangement joins TRBV21-1 to TRBJ1-1. TRBV21-1 is annotated as a pseudogene. The CDR3 length is 16 residues. This CDR3 is CASSKARRYMNTEAFF. The CDR3 nucleotides read TGTGCCAGCAGCAAAGCGCGGAGGTATATGAACACTGAAGCTTTCTTT.